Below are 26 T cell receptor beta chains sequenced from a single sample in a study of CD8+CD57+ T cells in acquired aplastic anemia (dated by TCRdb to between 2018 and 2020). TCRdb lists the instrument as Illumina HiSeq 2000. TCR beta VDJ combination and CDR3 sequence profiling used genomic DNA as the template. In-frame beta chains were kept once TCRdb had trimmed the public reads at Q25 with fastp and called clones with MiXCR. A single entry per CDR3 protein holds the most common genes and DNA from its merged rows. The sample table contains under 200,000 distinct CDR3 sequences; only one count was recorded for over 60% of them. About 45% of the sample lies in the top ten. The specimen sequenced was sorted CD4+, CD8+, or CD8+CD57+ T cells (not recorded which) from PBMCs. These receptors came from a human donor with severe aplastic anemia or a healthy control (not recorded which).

The CDR3 nucleotides are TGTGCCAGCAGTGTTGGGTCCGTCTATGGCTACACCTTC. Translating it yields CASSVGSVYGYTF. The V call is TRBV25-1, the J call TRBJ1-2; D ambiguous. The CDR3 is 13 amino acids. Germline V CDR1 and CDR2: MGHDK, SYGVNS. Trimming cost V 4 bases and J 4 bases, with 10 bases left between them.

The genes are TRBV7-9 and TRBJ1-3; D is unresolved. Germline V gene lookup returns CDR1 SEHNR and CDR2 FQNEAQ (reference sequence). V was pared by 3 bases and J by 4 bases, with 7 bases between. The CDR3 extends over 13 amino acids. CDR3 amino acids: CASSLNIGNTIYF. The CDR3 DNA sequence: TGTGCCAGCAGCTTGAACATCGGAAACACCATATATTTT.

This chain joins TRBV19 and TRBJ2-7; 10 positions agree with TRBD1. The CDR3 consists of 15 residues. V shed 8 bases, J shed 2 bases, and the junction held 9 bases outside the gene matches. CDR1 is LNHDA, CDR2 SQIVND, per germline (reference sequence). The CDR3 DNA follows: TGTGCCAGTGCCCACCGGGACAGGGGCGCCTACGAGCAGTACTTC. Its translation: CASAHRDRGAYEQYF.

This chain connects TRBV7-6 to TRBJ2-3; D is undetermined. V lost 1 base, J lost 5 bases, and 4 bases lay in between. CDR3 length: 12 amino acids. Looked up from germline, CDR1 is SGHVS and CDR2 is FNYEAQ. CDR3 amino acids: CASSLDQDTQYF. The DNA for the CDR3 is TGTGCCAGCAGCTTAGATCAAGATACGCAGTATTTT. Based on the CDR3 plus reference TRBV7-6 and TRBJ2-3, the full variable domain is GAGVSQSPRYKVTKRGQDVALRCDPISGHVSLYWYRQALGQGPEFLTYFNYEAQQDKSGLPNDRFSAERPEGSISTLTIQRTEQRDSAMYRCASSLDQDTQYFGPGTRLTVL.

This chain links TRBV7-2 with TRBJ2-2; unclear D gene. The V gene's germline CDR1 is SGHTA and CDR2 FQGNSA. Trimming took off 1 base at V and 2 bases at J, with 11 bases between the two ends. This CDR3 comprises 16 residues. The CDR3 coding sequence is TGTGCCAGCAGCTTAGGTCCGGCAGGAAACACCGGGGAGCTGTTTTTT. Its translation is CASSLGPAGNTGELFF.

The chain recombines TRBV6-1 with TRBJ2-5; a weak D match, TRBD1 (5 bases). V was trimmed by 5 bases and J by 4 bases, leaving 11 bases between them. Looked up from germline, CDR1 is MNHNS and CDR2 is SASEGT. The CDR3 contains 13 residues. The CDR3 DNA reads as TGTGCCAGCAGTTTAGGGGAACGAGAGACCCAGTACTTC. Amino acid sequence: CASSLGERETQYF.

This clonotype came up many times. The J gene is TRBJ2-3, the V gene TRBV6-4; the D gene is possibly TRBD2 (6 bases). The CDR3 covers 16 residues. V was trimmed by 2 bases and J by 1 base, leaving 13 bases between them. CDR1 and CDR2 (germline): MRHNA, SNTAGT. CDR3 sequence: CASSDDTGGRTDTQYF. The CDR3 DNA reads TGTGCCAGCAGTGACGACACCGGGGGACGCACAGATACGCAGTATTTT.

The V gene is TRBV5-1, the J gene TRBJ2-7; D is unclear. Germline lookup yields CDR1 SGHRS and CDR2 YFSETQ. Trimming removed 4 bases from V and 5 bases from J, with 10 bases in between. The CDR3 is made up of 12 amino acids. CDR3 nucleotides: TGCGCCAGCAGCCATGAAGCCCACGAGCAGTACTTC. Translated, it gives CASSHEAHEQYF.

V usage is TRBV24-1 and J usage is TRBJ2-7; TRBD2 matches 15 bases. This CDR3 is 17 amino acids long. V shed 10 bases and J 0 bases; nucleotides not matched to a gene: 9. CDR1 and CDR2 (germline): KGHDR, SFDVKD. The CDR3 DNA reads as TGTGCCACGGAGGGACTAGCGGGAGGTGGGAACTCCTACGAGCAGTACTTC. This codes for CATEGLAGGGNSYEQYF.

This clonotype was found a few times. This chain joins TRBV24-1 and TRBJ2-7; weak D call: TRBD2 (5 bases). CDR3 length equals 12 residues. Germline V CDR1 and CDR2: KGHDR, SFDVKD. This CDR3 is CVTGNSSYEQYF. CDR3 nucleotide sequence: TGTGTTACGGGGAACTCTTCCTACGAGCAGTACTTC.

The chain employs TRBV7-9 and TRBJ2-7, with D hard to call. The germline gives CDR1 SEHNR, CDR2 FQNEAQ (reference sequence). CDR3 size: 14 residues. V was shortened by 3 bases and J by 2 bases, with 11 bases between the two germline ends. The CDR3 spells CASSFQVNTYEQYF. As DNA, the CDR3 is TGTGCCAGCAGCTTCCAGGTTAATACCTACGAGCAGTACTTC.

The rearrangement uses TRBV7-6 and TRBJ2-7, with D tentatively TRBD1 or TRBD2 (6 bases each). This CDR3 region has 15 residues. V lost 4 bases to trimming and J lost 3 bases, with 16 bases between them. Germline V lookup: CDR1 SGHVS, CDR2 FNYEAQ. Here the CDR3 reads CASSSTGRGLYEQYF. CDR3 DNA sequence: TGTGCCAGCAGCTCCACCGGCAGGGGACTCTACGAGCAGTACTTC.

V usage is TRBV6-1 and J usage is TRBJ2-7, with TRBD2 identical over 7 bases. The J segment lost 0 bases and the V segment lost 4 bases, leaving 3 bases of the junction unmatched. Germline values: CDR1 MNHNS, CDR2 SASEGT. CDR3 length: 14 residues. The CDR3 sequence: CASSGRGSSYEQYF. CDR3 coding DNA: TGTGCCAGCAGTGGACGCGGGAGCTCCTACGAGCAGTACTTC.

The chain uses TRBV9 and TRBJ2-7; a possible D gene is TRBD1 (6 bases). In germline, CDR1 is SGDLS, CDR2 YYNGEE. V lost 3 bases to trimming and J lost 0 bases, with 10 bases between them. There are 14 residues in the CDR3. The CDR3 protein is CASSETGNSYEQYF. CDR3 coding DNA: TGTGCCAGCAGCGAGACAGGTAACTCCTACGAGCAGTACTTC.

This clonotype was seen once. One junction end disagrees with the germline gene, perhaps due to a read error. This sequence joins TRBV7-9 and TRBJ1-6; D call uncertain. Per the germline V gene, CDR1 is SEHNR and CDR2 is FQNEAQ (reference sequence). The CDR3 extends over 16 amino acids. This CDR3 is CVSIREADIYNSPLHF. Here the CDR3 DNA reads TGTGTCAGCATCCGGGAGGCAGACATCTATAATTCACCCCTCCACTTT.

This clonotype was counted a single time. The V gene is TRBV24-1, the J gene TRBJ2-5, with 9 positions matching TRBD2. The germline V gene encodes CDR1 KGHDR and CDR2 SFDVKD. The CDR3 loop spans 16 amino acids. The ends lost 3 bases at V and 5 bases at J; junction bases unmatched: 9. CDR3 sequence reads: CATSDLGTSRGETQYF. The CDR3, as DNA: TGTGCCACCAGTGATCTGGGGACTAGCCGGGGGGAGACCCAGTACTTC.

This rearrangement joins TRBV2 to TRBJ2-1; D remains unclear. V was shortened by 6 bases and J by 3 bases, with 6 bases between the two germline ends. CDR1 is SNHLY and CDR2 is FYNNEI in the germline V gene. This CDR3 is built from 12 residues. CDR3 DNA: TGTGCCAGCAGACGCTTCTACAATGAGCAGTTCTTC. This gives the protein CASRRFYNEQFF. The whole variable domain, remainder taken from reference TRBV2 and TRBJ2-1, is EPEVTQTPSHQVTQMGQEVILRCVPISNHLYFYWYRQILGQKVEFLVSFYNNEISEKSEIFDDQFSVERPDGSNFTLKIRSTKLEDSAMYFCASRRFYNEQFFGPGTRLTVL.

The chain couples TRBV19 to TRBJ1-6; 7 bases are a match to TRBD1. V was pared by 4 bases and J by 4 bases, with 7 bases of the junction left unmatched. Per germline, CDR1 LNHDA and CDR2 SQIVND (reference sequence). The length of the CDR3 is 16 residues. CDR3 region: CASSSYRQGYNSPLHF. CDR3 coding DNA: TGTGCCAGTAGTAGCTACCGACAGGGTTATAATTCACCCCTCCACTTT.

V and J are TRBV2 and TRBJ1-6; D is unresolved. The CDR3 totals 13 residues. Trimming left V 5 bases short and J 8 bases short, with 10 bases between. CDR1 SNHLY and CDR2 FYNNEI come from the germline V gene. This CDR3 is CASSPSNDSPLHF. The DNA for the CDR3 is TGTGCCAGCAGTCCATCTAACGATTCACCCCTCCACTTT.

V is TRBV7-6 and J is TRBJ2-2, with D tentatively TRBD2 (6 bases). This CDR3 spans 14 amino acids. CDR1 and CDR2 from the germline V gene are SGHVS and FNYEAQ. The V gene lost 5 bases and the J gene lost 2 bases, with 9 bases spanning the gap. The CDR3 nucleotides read TGTGCCAGCAGCCCGGGACTTAACACCGGGGAGCTGTTTTTT. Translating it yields CASSPGLNTGELFF. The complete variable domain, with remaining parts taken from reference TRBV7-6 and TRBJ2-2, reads GAGVSQSPRYKVTKRGQDVALRCDPISGHVSLYWYRQALGQGPEFLTYFNYEAQQDKSGLPNDRFSAERPEGSISTLTIQRTEQRDSAMYRCASSPGLNTGELFFGEGSRLTVL.

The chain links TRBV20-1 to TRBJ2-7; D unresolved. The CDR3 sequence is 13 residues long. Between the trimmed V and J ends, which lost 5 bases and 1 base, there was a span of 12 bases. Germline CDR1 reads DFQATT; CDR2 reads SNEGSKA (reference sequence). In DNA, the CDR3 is TGCAGTGCTCGAAGGACGGCGTCCTACGAGCAGTACTTC. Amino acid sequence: CSARRTASYEQYF.

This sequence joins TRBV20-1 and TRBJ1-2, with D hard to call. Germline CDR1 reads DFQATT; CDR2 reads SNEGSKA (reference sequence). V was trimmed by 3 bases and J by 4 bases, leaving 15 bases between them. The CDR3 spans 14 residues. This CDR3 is CSASTSLRLYGYTF. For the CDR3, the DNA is TGCAGTGCTAGTACATCCCTGCGGCTCTATGGCTACACCTTC.

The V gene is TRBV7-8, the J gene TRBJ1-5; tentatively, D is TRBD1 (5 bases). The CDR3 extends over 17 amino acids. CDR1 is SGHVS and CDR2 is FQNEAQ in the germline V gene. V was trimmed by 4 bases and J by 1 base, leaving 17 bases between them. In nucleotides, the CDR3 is TGTGCCAGCAGCTCCTGGGGGGACGTTGAGAGCAATCAGCCCCAGCATTTT. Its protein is CASSSWGDVESNQPQHF.

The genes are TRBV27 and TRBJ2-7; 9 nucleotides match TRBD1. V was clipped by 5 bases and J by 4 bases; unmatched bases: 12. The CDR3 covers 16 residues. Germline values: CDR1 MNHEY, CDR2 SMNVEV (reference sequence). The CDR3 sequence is CASSGEPGQGLYEQYF. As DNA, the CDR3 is TGTGCCAGCAGTGGGGAGCCGGGACAGGGTTTGTACGAGCAGTACTTC.

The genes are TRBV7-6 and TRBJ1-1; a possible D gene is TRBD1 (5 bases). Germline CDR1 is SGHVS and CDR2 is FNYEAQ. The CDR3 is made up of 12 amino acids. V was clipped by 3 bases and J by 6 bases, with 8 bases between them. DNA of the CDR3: TGTGCCAGCAGCTTGAGGGGCTCTGAAGCTTTCTTT. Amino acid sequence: CASSLRGSEAFF.

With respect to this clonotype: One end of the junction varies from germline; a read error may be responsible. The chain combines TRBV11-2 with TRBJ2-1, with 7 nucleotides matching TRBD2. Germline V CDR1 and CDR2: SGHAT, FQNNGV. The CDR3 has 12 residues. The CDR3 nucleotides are TGCGCCAGCACCGGACTAGTGTATGAGCAGTCCTTC. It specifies CASTGLVYEQSF.